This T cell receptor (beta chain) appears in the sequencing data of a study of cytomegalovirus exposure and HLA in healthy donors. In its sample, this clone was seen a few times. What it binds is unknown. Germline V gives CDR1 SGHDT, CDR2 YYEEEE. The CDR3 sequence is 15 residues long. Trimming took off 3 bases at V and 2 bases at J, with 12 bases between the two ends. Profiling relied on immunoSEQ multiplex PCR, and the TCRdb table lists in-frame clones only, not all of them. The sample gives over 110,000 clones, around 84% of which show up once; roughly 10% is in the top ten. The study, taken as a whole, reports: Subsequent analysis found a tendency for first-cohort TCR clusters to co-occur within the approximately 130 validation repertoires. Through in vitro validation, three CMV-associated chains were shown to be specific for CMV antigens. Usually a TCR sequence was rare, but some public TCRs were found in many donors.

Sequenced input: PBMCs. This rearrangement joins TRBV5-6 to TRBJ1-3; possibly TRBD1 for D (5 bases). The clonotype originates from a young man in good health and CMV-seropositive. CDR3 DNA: TGTGCCAGCAGCTCGACGCGGGACGCTGGAAACACCATATATTTT. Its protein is CASSSTRDAGNTIYF.